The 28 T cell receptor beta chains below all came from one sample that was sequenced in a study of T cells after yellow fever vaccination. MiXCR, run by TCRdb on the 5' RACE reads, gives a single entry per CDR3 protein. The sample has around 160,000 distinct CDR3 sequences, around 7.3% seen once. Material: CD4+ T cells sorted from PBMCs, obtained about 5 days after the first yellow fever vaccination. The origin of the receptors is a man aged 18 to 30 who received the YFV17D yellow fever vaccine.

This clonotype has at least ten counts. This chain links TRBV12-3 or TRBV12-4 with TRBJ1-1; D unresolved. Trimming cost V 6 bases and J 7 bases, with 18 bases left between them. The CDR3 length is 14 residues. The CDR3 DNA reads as TGTGCCAGCAGCCCAACAAGAGGCTGGGGTGAAGCTTTCTTT. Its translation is CASSPTRGWGEAFF.

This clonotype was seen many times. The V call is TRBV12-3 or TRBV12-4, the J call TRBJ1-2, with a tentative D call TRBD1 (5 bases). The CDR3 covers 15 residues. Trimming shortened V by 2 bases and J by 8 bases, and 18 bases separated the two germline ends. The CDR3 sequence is CASSLSDSSILGYTF. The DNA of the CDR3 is TGTGCCAGCAGTTTAAGCGACAGCTCAATCCTCGGCTACACCTTC.

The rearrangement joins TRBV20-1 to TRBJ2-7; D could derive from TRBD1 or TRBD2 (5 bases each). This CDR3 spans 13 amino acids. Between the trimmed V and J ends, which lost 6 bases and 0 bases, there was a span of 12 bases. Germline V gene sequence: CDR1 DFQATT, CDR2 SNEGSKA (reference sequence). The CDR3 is CSALLGASYEQYF. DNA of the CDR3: TGCAGTGCACTACTAGGGGCCTCCTACGAGCAGTACTTC.

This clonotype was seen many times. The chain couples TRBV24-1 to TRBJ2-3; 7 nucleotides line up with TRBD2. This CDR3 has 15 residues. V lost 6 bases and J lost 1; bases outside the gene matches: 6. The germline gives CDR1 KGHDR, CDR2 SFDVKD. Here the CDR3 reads CATSRASGGTDTQYF. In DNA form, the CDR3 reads TGTGCCACCAGTAGGGCAAGCGGGGGCACAGATACGCAGTATTTT.

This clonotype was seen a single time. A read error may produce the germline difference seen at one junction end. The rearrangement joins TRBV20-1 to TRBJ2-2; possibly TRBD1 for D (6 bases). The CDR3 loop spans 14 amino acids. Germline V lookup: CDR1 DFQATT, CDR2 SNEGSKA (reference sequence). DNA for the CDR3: TGCAGTGCTTCCGGGACATCGAACACCTGGGAGCTGTTTTTT. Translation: CSASGTSNTWELFF.

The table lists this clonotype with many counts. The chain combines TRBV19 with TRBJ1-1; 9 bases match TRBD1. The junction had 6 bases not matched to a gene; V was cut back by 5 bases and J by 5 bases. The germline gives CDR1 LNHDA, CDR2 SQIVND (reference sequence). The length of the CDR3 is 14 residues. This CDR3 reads CASSSTGGLTEAFF. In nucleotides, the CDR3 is TGTGCCAGTAGTTCCACAGGGGGCTTGACTGAAGCTTTCTTT.

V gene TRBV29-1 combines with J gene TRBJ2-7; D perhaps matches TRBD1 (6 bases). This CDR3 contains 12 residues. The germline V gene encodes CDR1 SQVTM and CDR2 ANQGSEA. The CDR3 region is CSARTAFDEQYV. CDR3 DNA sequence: TGCAGTGCTCGGACAGCCTTTGACGAGCAGTACGTC.

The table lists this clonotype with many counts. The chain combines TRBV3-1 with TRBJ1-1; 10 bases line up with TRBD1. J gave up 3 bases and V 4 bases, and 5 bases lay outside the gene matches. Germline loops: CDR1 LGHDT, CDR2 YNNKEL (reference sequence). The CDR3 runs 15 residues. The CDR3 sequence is CASSPGQGRYTEAFF. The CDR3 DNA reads TGTGCCAGCAGCCCGGGACAGGGGAGGTACACTGAAGCTTTCTTT.

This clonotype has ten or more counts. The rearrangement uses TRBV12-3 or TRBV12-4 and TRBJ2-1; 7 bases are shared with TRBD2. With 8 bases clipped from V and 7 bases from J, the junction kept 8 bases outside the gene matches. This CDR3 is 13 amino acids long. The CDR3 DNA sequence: TGTGCCAGCTTCGAGCGGGGTGAGAATGAGCAGTTCTTC. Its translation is CASFERGENEQFF.

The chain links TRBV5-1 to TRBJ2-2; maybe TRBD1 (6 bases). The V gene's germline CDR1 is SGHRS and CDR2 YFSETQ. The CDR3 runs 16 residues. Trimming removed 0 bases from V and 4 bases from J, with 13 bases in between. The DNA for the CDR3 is TGCGCCAGCAGCTTGGGACAGGTCGTTGGCACCGGGGAGCTGTTTTTT. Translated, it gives CASSLGQVVGTGELFF.

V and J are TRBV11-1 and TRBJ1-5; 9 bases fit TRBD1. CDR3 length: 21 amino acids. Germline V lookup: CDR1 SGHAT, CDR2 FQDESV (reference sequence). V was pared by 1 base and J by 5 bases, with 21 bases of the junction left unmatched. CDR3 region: CASSLGYTGTGKGAVDQPQHF. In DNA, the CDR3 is TGTGCCAGCAGCTTAGGATACACCGGGACAGGGAAGGGTGCAGTCGATCAGCCCCAGCATTTT.

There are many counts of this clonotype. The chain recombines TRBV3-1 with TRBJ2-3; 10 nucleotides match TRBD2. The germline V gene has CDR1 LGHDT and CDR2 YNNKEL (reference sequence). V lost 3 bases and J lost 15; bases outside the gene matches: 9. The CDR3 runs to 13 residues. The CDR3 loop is CASSQASGGPYYF. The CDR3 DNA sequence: TGTGCCAGCAGCCAGGCTAGCGGGGGCCCCTACTATTTT.

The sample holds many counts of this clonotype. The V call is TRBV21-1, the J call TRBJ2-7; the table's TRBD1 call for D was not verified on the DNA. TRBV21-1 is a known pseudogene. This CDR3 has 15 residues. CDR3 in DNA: TGTGCCAGCAGCATCGCGACAGGGGACAACTACGAGCAGTACGTC. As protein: CASSIATGDNYEQYV.

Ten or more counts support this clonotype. The CDR3 DNA sequence: TGTGCCAGCAGTTTAGGAACAGGGGGCTACGACAGAAACACCATATATTTT. This encodes CASSLGTGGYDRNTIYF. V and J are TRBV12-3 or TRBV12-4 and TRBJ1-3; the match to TRBD1 covers 9 bases. Trimming cost V 1 base and J 5 bases; bases outside gene matches: 9. The CDR3 is 17 residues long.

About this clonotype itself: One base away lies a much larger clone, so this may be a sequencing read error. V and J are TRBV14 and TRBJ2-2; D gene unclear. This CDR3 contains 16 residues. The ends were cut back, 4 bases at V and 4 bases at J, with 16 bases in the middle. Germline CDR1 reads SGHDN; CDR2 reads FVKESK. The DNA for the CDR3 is TGTGCCAGCAGCCGGCTGAGGCTGGTGGGCACCGGGGAGCTGTTTTTT. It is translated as CASSRLRLVGTGELFF.

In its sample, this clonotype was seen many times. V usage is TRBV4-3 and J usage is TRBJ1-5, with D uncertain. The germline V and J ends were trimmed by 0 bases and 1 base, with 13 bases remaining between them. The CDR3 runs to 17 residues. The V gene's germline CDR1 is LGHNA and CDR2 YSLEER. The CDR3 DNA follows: TGCGCCAGCAGCCAAGATCTCAGCTCAATGAGCAATCAGCCCCAGCATTTT. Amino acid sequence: CASSQDLSSMSNQPQHF.

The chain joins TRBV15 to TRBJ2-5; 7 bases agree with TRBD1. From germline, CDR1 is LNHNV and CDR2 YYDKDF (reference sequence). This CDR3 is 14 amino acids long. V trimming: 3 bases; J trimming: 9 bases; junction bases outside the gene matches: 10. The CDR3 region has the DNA TGTGCCACCAGCAGGGACCTCGCCGACAGGGCCCAGTACTTC. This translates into CATSRDLADRAQYF. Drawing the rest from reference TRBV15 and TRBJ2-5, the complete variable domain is DAMVIQNPRYQVTQFGKPVTLSCSQTLNHNVMYWYQQKSSQAPKLLFHYYDKDFNNEADTPDNFQSRRPNTSFCFLDIRSPGLGDTAMYLCATSRDLADRAQYFGPGTRLLVL.

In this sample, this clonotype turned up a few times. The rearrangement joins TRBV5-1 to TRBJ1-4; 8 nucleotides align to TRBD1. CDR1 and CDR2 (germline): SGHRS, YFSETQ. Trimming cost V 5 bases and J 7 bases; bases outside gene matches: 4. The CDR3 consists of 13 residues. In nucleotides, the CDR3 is TGCGCCAGCAGGGACAGGGAGAGTGAAAAACTGTTTTTT. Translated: CASRDRESEKLFF.

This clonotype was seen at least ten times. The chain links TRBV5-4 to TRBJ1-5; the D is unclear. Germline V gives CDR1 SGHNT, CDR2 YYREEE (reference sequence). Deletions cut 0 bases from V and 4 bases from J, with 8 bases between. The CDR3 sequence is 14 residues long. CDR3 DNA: TGTGCCAGCAGCTTGGGAGGAGGAAATCAGCCCCAGCATTTT. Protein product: CASSLGGGNQPQHF.

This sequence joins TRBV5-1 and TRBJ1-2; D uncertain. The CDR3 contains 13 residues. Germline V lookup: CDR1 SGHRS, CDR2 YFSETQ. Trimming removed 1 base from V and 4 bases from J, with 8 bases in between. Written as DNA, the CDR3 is TGCGCCAGCAGCTTGACAGCCACCTATGGCTACACCTTC. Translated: CASSLTATYGYTF.

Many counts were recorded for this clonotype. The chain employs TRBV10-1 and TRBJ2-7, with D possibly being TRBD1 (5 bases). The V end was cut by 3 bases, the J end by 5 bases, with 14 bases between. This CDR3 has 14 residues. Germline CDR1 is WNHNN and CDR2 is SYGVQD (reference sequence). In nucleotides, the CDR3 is TGCGCCAGCAGTGAACCCAGGGTTCTGCACGAGCAGTACTTC. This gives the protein CASSEPRVLHEQYF.

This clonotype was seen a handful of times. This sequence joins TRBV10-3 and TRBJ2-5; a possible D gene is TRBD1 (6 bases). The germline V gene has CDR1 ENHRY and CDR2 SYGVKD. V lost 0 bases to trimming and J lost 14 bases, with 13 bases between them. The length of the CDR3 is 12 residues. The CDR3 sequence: CAISESLWDTYF. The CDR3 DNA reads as TGTGCCATCAGTGAGTCGCTTTGGGACACATACTTC.

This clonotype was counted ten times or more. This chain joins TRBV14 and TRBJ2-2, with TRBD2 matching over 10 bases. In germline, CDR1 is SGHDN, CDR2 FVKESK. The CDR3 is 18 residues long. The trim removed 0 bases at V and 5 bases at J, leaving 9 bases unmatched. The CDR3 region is CASSQEGSLAGRTGELFF. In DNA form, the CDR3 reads TGTGCCAGCAGCCAAGAGGGTTCACTAGCGGGGCGAACCGGGGAGCTGTTTTTT.

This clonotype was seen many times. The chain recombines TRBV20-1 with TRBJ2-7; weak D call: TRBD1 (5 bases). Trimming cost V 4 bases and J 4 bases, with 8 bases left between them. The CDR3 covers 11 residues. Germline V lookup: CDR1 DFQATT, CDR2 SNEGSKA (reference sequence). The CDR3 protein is CSATRQYEQYF. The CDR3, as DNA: TGCAGTGCTACGAGACAGTACGAGCAGTACTTC.

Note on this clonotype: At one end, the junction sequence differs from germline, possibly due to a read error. The CDR3 sequence is CASRFRGMSGYTF. CDR3 in DNA: TGTGCCAGCCGTTTTAGGGGGATGTCTGGCTACACCTTC. This chain uses TRBV12-3 or TRBV12-4 with TRBJ1-2; TRBD1 is a possible D gene (6 bases). The CDR3 totals 13 residues.

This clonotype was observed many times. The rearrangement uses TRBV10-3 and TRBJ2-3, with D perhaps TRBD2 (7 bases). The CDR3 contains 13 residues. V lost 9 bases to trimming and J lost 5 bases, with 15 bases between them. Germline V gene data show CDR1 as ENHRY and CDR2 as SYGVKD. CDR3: CAMGAGARDTQYF. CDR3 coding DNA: TGTGCCATGGGGGCGGGGGCCCGAGATACGCAGTATTTT.

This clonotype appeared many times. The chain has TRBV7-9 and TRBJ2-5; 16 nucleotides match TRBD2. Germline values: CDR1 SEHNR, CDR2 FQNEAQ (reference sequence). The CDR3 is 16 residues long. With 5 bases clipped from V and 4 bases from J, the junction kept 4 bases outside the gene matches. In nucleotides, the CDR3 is TGTGCCAGCAGCACCGGGACTAGCGGGGGGGCAGAGACCCAGTACTTC. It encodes CASSTGTSGGAETQYF.

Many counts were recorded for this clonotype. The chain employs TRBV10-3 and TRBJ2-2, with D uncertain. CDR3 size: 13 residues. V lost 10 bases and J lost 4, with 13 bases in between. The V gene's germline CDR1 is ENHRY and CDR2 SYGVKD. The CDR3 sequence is CASRTAGTGELFF. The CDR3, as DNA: TGTGCCAGCAGGACGGCCGGCACCGGGGAGCTGTTTTTT.